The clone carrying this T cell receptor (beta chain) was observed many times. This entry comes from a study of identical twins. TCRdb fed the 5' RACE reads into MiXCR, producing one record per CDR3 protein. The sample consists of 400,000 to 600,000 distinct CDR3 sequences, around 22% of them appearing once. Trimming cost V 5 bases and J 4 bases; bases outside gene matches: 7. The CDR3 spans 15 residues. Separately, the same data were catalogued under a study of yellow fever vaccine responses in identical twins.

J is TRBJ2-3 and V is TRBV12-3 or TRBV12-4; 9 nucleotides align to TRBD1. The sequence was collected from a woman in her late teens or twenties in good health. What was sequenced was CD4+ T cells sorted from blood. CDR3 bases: TGTGCCAGCAGTCCCGGACAGGGGAGGGCAGATACGCAGTATTTT. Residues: CASSPGQGRADTQYF.